This T cell receptor beta chain emerged from a study of cytomegalovirus exposure and HLA in healthy donors. Study-wide results and limits: Later analysis found that TCR beta chains associated with HLA were more clonally expanded than other, equally common chains. Published work reported that the classifier diagnosed cytomegalovirus status with high specificity and sensitivity. Immune exposure was documented only through CMV serostatus.

Per the germline V gene, CDR1 is SGDLS and CDR2 is YYNGEE. The CDR3 contains 13 residues. The trim removed 9 bases at V and 6 bases at J, leaving 6 bases unmatched. As regards this clone: Its antigen is still unknown.

PCR was performed using 60 Vbeta and 13 Jbeta primers. TCRdb keeps only in-frame clones here, not all; method: immunoSEQ multiplex PCR. The top ten hold roughly 3.4% of the sample, which has approximately 100,000 clones, around two thirds seen once. The sample was PBMCs. The V gene is TRBV9, the J gene TRBJ2-1; 10 bases are shared with TRBD2. This clonotype was sampled from a woman aged 50 to 60 in good health and CMV-seronegative. CDR3 bases: TGTGCCACTAGCGGGAGTCCTGGCAATGAGCAGTTCTTC. Its protein product is CATSGSPGNEQFF.